The T cell receptor (beta chain) described here comes from a study of blood T cell repertoires in COVID-19. Background on the study: There were acute and convalescent COVID-19 samples, and they came from the United States, Italy and Spain. T cells, B-cell-depleted T cells, or PBMCs provided the cDNA or gDNA that served as material.

Germline lookup yields CDR1 LGHNT and CDR2 FRNRAP. There are 16 residues in the CDR3. The V gene end was trimmed by 4 bases and the J gene end by 2 bases; junction bases not matched to a gene: 10. Original processing notes: Counts of nucleated cells, estimated from reference gene primer amplification, were obtained. Libraries were prepared by immunoSEQ multiplex PCR; TCRdb keeps only in-frame clonotypes and omits some of them. The D gene and trimming were derived from the DNA, and the V and J assignments and clone size from that table. The table includes 200,000 to 250,000 clones, 82% detected once. The receptor was derived from an elderly woman with acute or convalescent COVID-19. The chain links TRBV12-5 to TRBJ1-2; 7 bases are a match to TRBD1. What was sequenced was peripheral blood. CDR3 in DNA: TGTGCTAGTGGTTCCCAGCCAGGGGGAGCCAACTATGGCTACACCTTC. Protein: CASGSQPGGANYGYTF.